This passage covers 4 T cell receptor beta chains from one sample sequenced in a study of T cells after yellow fever vaccination. TCRdb re-called the 5' RACE reads with MiXCR, one entry per CDR3 protein. Here the sample spans under 600,000 distinct CDR3 sequences, roughly 14% being singletons. Here the sequenced sample was PBMCs, taken on the day of the yellow fever booster vaccination. All receptors derive from a man aged 30 to 45 who received the YFV17D yellow fever vaccine.

The chain links TRBV2 to TRBJ2-5; a possible D gene is TRBD2 (7 bases). The CDR3 is 16 amino acids. Per the germline V gene, CDR1 is SNHLY and CDR2 is FYNNEI. V was cut by 6 bases and J by 3 bases, with 20 bases left in between. The CDR3 spells CASRPRGAGVEETQYF. The CDR3 DNA follows: TGTGCCAGCAGGCCCCGGGGGGCGGGAGTCGAAGAGACCCAGTACTTC.

A few counts support this clonotype. The chain combines TRBV19 with TRBJ2-1, with TRBD2 matching over 12 bases. From germline, CDR1 is LNHDA and CDR2 SQIVND (reference sequence). CDR3 length equals 14 residues. Trimming took 7 bases from V and 6 from J; bases not matched to a gene: 4. CDR3: CASISTSGSNEQFF. CDR3 coding DNA: TGTGCCAGTATATCGACTAGCGGGAGCAATGAGCAGTTCTTC. Variable domain in full (rest from reference TRBV19 and TRBJ2-1): DGGITQSPKYLFRKEGQNVTLSCEQNLNHDAMYWYRQDPGQGLRLIYYSQIVNDFQKGDIAEGYSVSREKKESFPLTVTSAQKNPTAFYLCASISTSGSNEQFFGPGTRLTVL.

The DNA of the CDR3 is TGTGCCATCAGTGAGTCGGCGGGGAATCAGCCCCAGCATTTT. Residues: CAISESAGNQPQHF. This sequence joins TRBV10-3 and TRBJ1-5; D gene ambiguous. V shed 0 bases and J shed 4 bases, with 7 bases lying between them. This CDR3 is built from 14 residues. Germline V gene data show CDR1 as ENHRY and CDR2 as SYGVKD.

This clonotype was observed a few times. V usage is TRBV7-9 and J usage is TRBJ1-2; 7 nucleotides line up with TRBD1. The CDR3 totals 15 residues. V dropped 5 bases and J dropped 7; count of bases not matched to a gene: 13. Germline CDR1 and CDR2: SEHNR and FQNEAQ (reference sequence). This CDR3 reads CASSPSPAGGSGYTF. Here the CDR3 DNA reads TGTGCCAGCAGCCCGAGCCCGGCAGGGGGTAGTGGCTACACCTTC.